This passage covers 22 T cell receptor beta chains from one sample sequenced in a study of blood T cell repertoires in COVID-19 (TCRdb year 2020). The library came from the immunoSEQ multiplex PCR assay. This is the immuneACCESS table as TCRdb keeps it, with only in-frame sequences that have V and J called. A part of the clones is gone; compared with another copy, unresolved V genes explain less than half, and the rest is unexplained. This sample holds 250,000 to 350,000 clones; roughly 90% were observed only once. Clones ranked in the top ten supply less than 20% of the sample. Source material: PBMCs or T cells enriched from blood (not recorded which). The receptors derive from a woman in her twenties or thirties who had recovered from COVID-19.

This chain uses TRBV9 with TRBJ1-2; D unclear. This CDR3 is 15 amino acids long. V was pared by 3 bases and J by 8 bases, with 20 bases between. Germline values: CDR1 SGDLS, CDR2 YYNGEE. The CDR3 sequence: CASSGASGPSGGYTF. The DNA for the CDR3 is TGTGCCAGCAGCGGAGCATCCGGGCCCTCGGGGGGCTACACCTTC.

The V call is TRBV6-1, the J call TRBJ2-2, with D possibly being TRBD2 (5 bases). There are 13 residues in the CDR3. Germline CDR1 is MNHNS and CDR2 is SASEGT. The V and J ends lost 10 bases and 3 bases respectively, with 12 bases between them. For the CDR3, the DNA is TGTGCCACCTTATTTAGCGACACCGGGGAGCTGTTTTTT. Protein sequence: CATLFSDTGELFF.

This chain connects TRBV4-2 to TRBJ2-7; 8 bases are a match to TRBD2. This CDR3 region has 16 residues. The V gene's germline CDR1 is LGHNA and CDR2 YNFKEQ. Trimming at V came to 1 base and at J to 2 bases, leaving 7 bases not matched to a gene. The CDR3 DNA is TGTGCCAGCAGCCAAGCTGGCGGGAGGAACCCCTACGAGCAGTACTTC. Amino acids: CASSQAGGRNPYEQYF.

The chain joins TRBV6-2 or TRBV6-3 to TRBJ2-5, with D possibly being TRBD2 (5 bases). CDR1 and CDR2 (germline): MNHEY, SVGEGT. The V end was cut by 2 bases, the J end by 4 bases, with 8 bases between. The CDR3 length is 13 residues. For the CDR3, the DNA is TGTGCCAGCAGTTACGACTATGGAGAGACCCAGTACTTC. Encoded protein: CASSYDYGETQYF.

This clone was detected once. The rearrangement links TRBV3-1 (or the pseudogene TRBV3-2) to TRBJ1-5, with D perhaps TRBD1 (6 bases). The CDR3 covers 14 residues. The V and J ends lost 3 bases and 2 bases respectively, with 8 bases between them. Per germline, CDR1 LGHDT and CDR2 YNNKEL (reference sequence). CDR3 sequence (DNA): TGTGCCAGCAGCCAGTCAGGGGGCAATCAGCCCCAGCATTTT. Protein: CASSQSGGNQPQHF.

This sequence joins TRBV19 and TRBJ1-2; possible D gene TRBD1, 5 bases. The CDR3 is made up of 11 amino acids. V gave up 6 bases and J gave up 8 bases, with 10 bases separating them. The germline CDR1 and CDR2 sequences are LNHDA and SQIVND (reference sequence). The CDR3 region is CASSQGKGYTF. The DNA of the CDR3 is TGTGCCAGTAGCCAGGGAAAGGGCTACACCTTC.

This clone was seen once. The genes are TRBV7-3 and TRBJ1-1; D may be TRBD1 (6 bases). CDR1 SGHTA and CDR2 FQGTGA come from the germline V gene. Trimming removed 1 base from V and 5 bases from J, with 14 bases in between. The CDR3 extends over 15 amino acids. CDR3 sequence reads: CASSLSGQGWTEAFF. CDR3 sequence (DNA): TGTGCCAGCAGCTTAAGCGGGCAGGGGTGGACTGAAGCTTTCTTT.

The chain joins TRBV15 to TRBJ2-1; 14 nucleotides agree with TRBD2. The CDR3 has 17 residues. The V gene end was trimmed by 3 bases and the J gene end by 6 bases; junction bases not matched to a gene: 7. Looked up from germline, CDR1 is LNHNV and CDR2 is YYDKDF (reference sequence). CDR3 DNA sequence: TGTGCCACCAGCAGCGGACTAGCGGGAGGAGTTGGCAATGAGCAGTTCTTC. It is translated as CATSSGLAGGVGNEQFF.

The chain joins TRBV15 to TRBJ1-5; D possibly corresponds to TRBD1 (5 bases). V gave up 0 bases and J gave up 2 bases, with 8 bases separating them. The CDR3 consists of 15 residues. Germline CDR1 is LNHNV and CDR2 is YYDKDF (reference sequence). The CDR3 bases are TGTGCCACCAGCAGAGATCGACAGCGCAATCAGCCCCAGCATTTT. This translates into CATSRDRQRNQPQHF.

V is TRBV18 and J is TRBJ1-3; 7 bases align to TRBD1. This CDR3 region has 13 residues. Germline V gives CDR1 KGHSH, CDR2 LQKENI. Trimming took 3 bases from V and 6 from J; bases not matched to a gene: 2. CDR3 sequence: CASSPGQTNTIYF. CDR3 sequence (DNA): TGTGCCAGCTCACCGGGACAGACAAACACCATATATTTT.

This chain connects TRBV7-3 to TRBJ2-1, with TRBD1 matching over 9 bases. CDR1 and CDR2 (germline): SGHTA, FQGTGA. The CDR3 contains 15 residues. Trimming at V came to 4 bases and at J to 7 bases, leaving 8 bases not matched to a gene. The CDR3 region has the DNA TGTGCCAGCAGCTCAACAGGGGGCTGGGTAAATGAGCAGTTCTTC. This translates into CASSSTGGWVNEQFF.

This sequence joins TRBV6-2 or TRBV6-3 and TRBJ2-7; D call uncertain. This CDR3 is built from 15 residues. Germline CDR1 reads MNHEY; CDR2 reads SVGEGT. Trimming stripped 3 bases from V and 2 bases from J, with 14 bases between. CDR3 loop: CASSYSDSSTYEQYF. Written as DNA, the CDR3 is TGTGCCAGCAGTTATAGTGATAGCTCTACCTACGAGCAGTACTTC.

This clone was found once. This chain links TRBV19 with TRBJ2-7; 9 nucleotides line up with TRBD2. CDR1 LNHDA and CDR2 SQIVND come from the germline V gene (reference sequence). The V and J ends lost 6 bases and 1 base, in that order; junction bases with no gene match: 7. The CDR3 runs 15 residues. This chain's CDR3 is CASRRRGLASYEQYF. The CDR3 nucleotides read TGTGCCAGTAGGCGTAGAGGACTAGCGTCCTACGAGCAGTACTTC.

This chain uses TRBV28 with TRBJ2-7, with 11 bases fitting TRBD1. CDR1 and CDR2 from the germline V gene are MDHEN and SYDVKM. J gave up 4 bases and V 4 bases, and 6 bases lay outside the gene matches. The CDR3 runs 15 residues. CDR3: CASSSRTGGIYEQYF. DNA for the CDR3: TGTGCCAGCAGTTCTCGGACAGGGGGCATTTACGAGCAGTACTTC.

The chain employs TRBV18 and TRBJ2-3, with TRBD1 matching over 8 bases. In germline, CDR1 is KGHSH, CDR2 LQKENI. Trimming took 5 bases from V and 4 from J; bases not matched to a gene: 5. The CDR3 totals 14 residues. Here the CDR3 reads CASSTRTGSDTQYF. CDR3 nucleotides: TGTGCCAGCTCAACACGGACAGGGTCAGATACGCAGTATTTT.

The V call is TRBV19, the J call TRBJ1-5; D remains unclear. Per the germline V gene, CDR1 is LNHDA and CDR2 is SQIVND (reference sequence). The germline V and J ends were trimmed by 3 bases and 1 base, with 10 bases remaining between them. The CDR3 totals 15 residues. CDR3 protein: CASSMMGGSNQPQHF. In nucleotides, the CDR3 is TGTGCCAGTAGTATGATGGGAGGAAGCAATCAGCCCCAGCATTTT.

The J gene is TRBJ1-3, the V gene TRBV7-4, with D possibly TRBD1 on 5 matching bases. The germline CDR1 and CDR2 sequences are SGHVT and SQSDAQ. V was shortened by 5 bases and J by 6 bases, with 14 bases between the two germline ends. The CDR3 covers 14 residues. The DNA for the CDR3 is TGTGCCAGCAGCACCCCCGACAGTGCAAACACCATATATTTT. Translated, it gives CASSTPDSANTIYF. The whole variable domain, remainder taken from reference TRBV7-4 and TRBJ1-3, is GAGVSQSPRYKVAKRGRDVALRCDSISGHVTLYWYRQTLGQGSEVLTYSQSDAQRDKSGRPSGRFSAERPERSVSTLKIQRTEQGDSAVYLCASSTPDSANTIYFGEGSWLTVV.

This chain connects TRBV19 to TRBJ1-5, with D maybe TRBD1 (5 bases). The CDR3 covers 15 residues. Germline loops: CDR1 LNHDA, CDR2 SQIVND (reference sequence). V dropped 1 base and J dropped 7 bases, with 14 bases sitting between them. CDR3: CASSIGGQGGQPQHF. In DNA, the CDR3 is TGTGCCAGTAGTATAGGTGGGCAGGGAGGCCAGCCCCAGCATTTT.

The chain has TRBV7-2 and TRBJ1-6; D possibly corresponds to TRBD1 (5 bases). Per the germline V gene, CDR1 is SGHTA and CDR2 is FQGNSA. The CDR3 has 15 amino acids. The ends were cut back, 3 bases at V and 11 bases at J, with 17 bases in the middle. The CDR3 sequence: CASSLGGVPTAPLHF. CDR3 in DNA: TGTGCCAGCAGCTTGGGAGGGGTTCCGACAGCACCCCTCCACTTT. The complete variable domain, with remaining parts taken from reference TRBV7-2 and TRBJ1-6, reads GAGVSQSPSNKVTEKGKDVELRCDPISGHTALYWYRQSLGQGLEFLIYFQGNSAPDKSGLPSDRFSAERTGGSVSTLTIQRTQQEDSAVYLCASSLGGVPTAPLHFGNGTRLTVT.

V and J are TRBV7-9 and TRBJ1-2, with a possible D match to TRBD1 (6 bases). The germline gives CDR1 SEHNR, CDR2 FQNEAQ (reference sequence). The CDR3 is 14 amino acids. Trimming cost V 4 bases and J 5 bases, with 14 bases left between them. This CDR3 reads CASSSSGVGYGYTF. In DNA, the CDR3 is TGTGCCAGCAGCTCTTCAGGGGTCGGATATGGCTACACCTTC.

The chain is built from TRBV5-1 and TRBJ1-4, with D unresolved. CDR1 is SGHRS, CDR2 YFSETQ, per germline. With 1 base removed from V and 7 bases from J, the gap between germline ends came to 11 bases. The CDR3 is 14 residues long. The CDR3 protein is CASSLLHPGEKLFF. The CDR3 DNA sequence: TGCGCCAGCAGCTTGTTGCACCCCGGTGAAAAACTGTTTTTT.

The rearrangement links TRBV3-1 (or the pseudogene TRBV3-2) to TRBJ2-5, with 8 bases matching TRBD2. From germline, CDR1 is LGHDT and CDR2 YNNKEL (reference sequence). V was pared by 6 bases and J by 4 bases, with 10 bases of the junction left unmatched. The CDR3 has 15 residues. The CDR3 DNA reads TGTGCCAGCAGGCCCGGAGAGCGGGGGCCAGAGACCCAGTACTTC. Its translation is CASRPGERGPETQYF.